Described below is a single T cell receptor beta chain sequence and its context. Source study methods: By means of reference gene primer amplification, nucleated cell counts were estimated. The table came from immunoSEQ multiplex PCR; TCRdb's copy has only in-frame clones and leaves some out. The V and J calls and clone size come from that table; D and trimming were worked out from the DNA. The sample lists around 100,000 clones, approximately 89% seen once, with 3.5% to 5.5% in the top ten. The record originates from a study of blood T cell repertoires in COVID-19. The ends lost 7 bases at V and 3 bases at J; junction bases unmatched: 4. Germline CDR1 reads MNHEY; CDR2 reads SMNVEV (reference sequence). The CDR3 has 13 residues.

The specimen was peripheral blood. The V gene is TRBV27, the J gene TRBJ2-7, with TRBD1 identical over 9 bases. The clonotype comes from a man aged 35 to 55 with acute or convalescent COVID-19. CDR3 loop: CASKKTGGYEQYF. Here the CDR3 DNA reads TGTGCCAGCAAGAAGACAGGGGGCTACGAGCAGTACTTC.